This TCR beta chain was recovered during a study of CD8 T cells in ankylosing spondylitis. This clonotype came up many times. Its specificity is unknown. Points from the study as a whole: CD8+ by phenotype, disease-linked clones were relatively rare in peripheral blood. The study looked at matched synovial fluid samples from ankylosing spondylitis patients. Disease-linked clones were reported to be significantly enriched there.

This CDR3 comprises 13 residues. Germline loops: CDR1 SGHAT, CDR2 FQDESV (reference sequence). V was pared by 1 base and J by 6 bases, with 9 bases between. Libraries for TCR beta were made by quantitative 5'-RACE with molecular barcodes. TCRdb redid the calling of the 5' RACE reads with MiXCR, one entry per CDR3 protein. The table lists about 210,000 distinct CDR3 sequences, around 8% of them singletons. Sequencing input: blood, either unsorted or a sorted T cell fraction (not recorded which). This TCR was sampled from a female donor with ankylosing spondylitis or in good health (not recorded which). The chain links TRBV11-1 to TRBJ1-2; D is unresolved. CDR3 in DNA: TGTGCCAGCAGCTTAGTATCCGGTGATGGCTACACCTTC. This encodes CASSLVSGDGYTF.